Here is one T cell receptor beta chain with its context. Antigen unknown. Authors of the study amplified TCR beta CDR3 regions from RNA transcripts. An initial round of RT-PCR targeting the TCR CDR3 relied on the HTBI primer set. TCRdb used MiXCR to reprocess the multiplex PCR reads, holding one entry per CDR3 protein. The sample holds a few hundred thousand distinct CDR3 sequences; around 14% are singletons and the top ten take around 14%. Participants, patients aged 18 to 65, had newly diagnosed hyperthyroidism with a duration under 2 months. Fresh peripheral blood, approximately 10 ml, was the source of the PBMCs. The sample comes from a study of T cells in Graves' hyperthyroidism and ophthalmopathy. Study results and limitations: Model predictions of ophthalmopathy came a median approximately seven months before onset.

This receptor was taken from a young woman with Graves' hyperthyroidism. The sample was blood.

CDR3 sequence: CSVEPEAFF. CDR3 coding DNA: TGCAGCGTAGAGCCTGAAGCTTTCTTT. This sequence joins TRBV29-1 and TRBJ1-1; D remains unclear. V gave up 6 bases and J gave up 6 bases, with 5 bases separating them. This CDR3 spans 9 amino acids. Germline lookup yields CDR1 SQVTM and CDR2 ANQGSEA.